This record concerns one T cell receptor (beta chain) sequence. Its antigen is still unknown. The data were obtained in a study of beta chain features in type 1 diabetes. Findings and caveats of the study: The VDJ junctions of type 1 diabetes patients carried fewer insertions and more deletions.

This CDR3 spans 12 amino acids. V lost 4 bases, J lost 8 bases, and 8 bases lay in between. CDR1 is MGHRA and CDR2 is YSYEKL in the germline V gene. The whole isolated RNA underwent reverse transcription, so sequencing captured expressed TCRB transcripts. Method: immunoSEQ multiplex PCR; TCRdb's copy keeps in-frame clones and lacks some. The sample lists some 160,000 clones, approximately 9% occurring once. The chain recombines TRBV4-1 with TRBJ2-2; D is unresolved. The sample was central memory CD4+ T cells from blood. This TCR came from a woman aged 18-29 years in good health. CDR3 region: CASSPPRGELFF. CDR3 nucleotide sequence: TGCGCCAGCAGCCCGCCCAGGGGGGAGCTGTTTTTT.